A single sample is the source of the 15 T cell receptor beta chains below, sequenced in a study of T cell responses to AZD1222 COVID-19 vaccine. Repertoires were generated with immunoSEQ multiplex PCR, while TCRdb's copy carries only in-frame clones and drops some. The sample records 90,000 to 150,000 clones, 88% being singletons. Sequenced material: peripheral blood, taken 28 days after the second AZD1222 dose. The receptors come from an adult who received the AZD1222 COVID-19 vaccine.

V is TRBV5-1 and J is TRBJ1-4, with 9 positions matching TRBD1. The CDR3 is 16 residues long. Germline V lookup: CDR1 SGHRS, CDR2 YFSETQ. Trimming removed 4 bases from V and 6 bases from J; junction bases left unmatched: 10. CDR3 sequence: CASSLIPGQGDEKLFF. CDR3 sequence (DNA): TGCGCCAGCAGCCTGATTCCGGGACAGGGTGATGAAAAACTGTTTTTT.

The chain uses TRBV7-3 and TRBJ1-3; the match to TRBD1 covers 8 bases. The ends lost 5 bases at V and 0 bases at J; junction bases unmatched: 12. The germline gives CDR1 SGHTA, CDR2 FQGTGA. The CDR3 runs 18 residues. The CDR3 loop is CASSPHGRQGSSGNTIYF. Here the CDR3 DNA reads TGTGCCAGCAGCCCGCACGGACGACAGGGGAGCTCTGGAAACACCATATATTTT.

This clone was recorded once. The chain combines TRBV7-2 with TRBJ2-5; D uncertain. This CDR3 is 13 amino acids long. From germline, CDR1 is SGHTA and CDR2 FQGNSA. Trimming took off 1 base at V and 4 bases at J, with 7 bases between the two ends. DNA for the CDR3: TGTGCCAGCAGCTTAGGACTCTCAGAGACCCAGTACTTC. Translating gives CASSLGLSETQYF. Combining the CDR3 with reference TRBV7-2 and TRBJ2-5 gives the whole variable domain GAGVSQSPSNKVTEKGKDVELRCDPISGHTALYWYRQSLGQGLEFLIYFQGNSAPDKSGLPSDRFSAERTGGSVSTLTIQRTQQEDSAVYLCASSLGLSETQYFGPGTRLLVL.

The rearrangement joins TRBV27 to TRBJ1-5; tentative D call: TRBD1 (6 bases). Trimming cost V 5 bases and J 4 bases, with 12 bases left between them. Germline V lookup: CDR1 MNHEY, CDR2 SMNVEV (reference sequence). The CDR3 covers 14 residues. The CDR3 loop reads CASSLSQGNQPQHF. The CDR3 region has the DNA TGTGCCAGCAGTCTCTCCCAGGGGAATCAGCCCCAGCATTTT.

The chain recombines TRBV2 with TRBJ1-1; D perhaps matches TRBD1 (6 bases). In germline, CDR1 is SNHLY, CDR2 FYNNEI. Trimming took off 3 bases at V and 3 bases at J, with 11 bases between the two ends. CDR3 length: 14 amino acids. For the CDR3, the DNA is TGTGCCAGCAGTGACGGGGGGCTACACACTGAAGCTTTCTTT. This translates into CASSDGGLHTEAFF.

The gene calls are TRBV5-1 and TRBJ1-1; 11 bases are a match to TRBD1. The V gene end was trimmed by 2 bases and the J gene end by 11 bases; junction bases not matched to a gene: 8. CDR1 is SGHRS, CDR2 YFSETQ, per germline. This CDR3 region has 14 residues. CDR3 DNA sequence: TGCGCCAGCAGCTTTGGAGGACAGGGGGCACGGGCTTTCTTT. Its protein is CASSFGGQGARAFF.

This clone was observed a few times. The chain is built from TRBV19 and TRBJ2-5; perhaps D is TRBD1 or TRBD2 (5 bases each). The CDR3 loop spans 14 amino acids. Per the germline V gene, CDR1 is LNHDA and CDR2 is SQIVND (reference sequence). Trimming pared 5 bases from V and 3 bases from J, leaving 13 bases between. The CDR3 spells CASSPDVGEETQYF. The CDR3 DNA follows: TGTGCCAGTAGTCCCGATGTGGGGGAAGAGACCCAGTACTTC.

The CDR3 here is CASSTFWGRQETQYF. The CDR3 nucleotides read TGTGCCAGCAGTACCTTTTGGGGCCGGCAAGAGACCCAGTACTTC. The chain is built from TRBV28 and TRBJ2-5; D may be TRBD1 (5 bases). Deletions cut 5 bases from V and 2 bases from J, with 15 bases between. Germline assignment: CDR1 MDHEN and CDR2 SYDVKM. There are 15 residues in the CDR3.

The chain has TRBV5-6 and TRBJ2-1; 8 bases map to TRBD2. The CDR3 is made up of 14 amino acids. Germline trimming cut 0 bases from V and 12 bases from J; bases unmatched to any gene: 8. CDR1 is SGHDT and CDR2 is YYEEEE in the germline V gene. The CDR3 here is CASSLGLAQKGQFF. The DNA of the CDR3 is TGTGCCAGCAGCTTGGGACTAGCGCAAAAGGGGCAGTTCTTC.

The V and J genes are TRBV2 and TRBJ1-5; no definite D call. Between the trimmed V and J ends, which lost 4 bases and 4 bases, there was a span of 11 bases. CDR3 length equals 14 residues. From germline, CDR1 is SNHLY and CDR2 FYNNEI. CDR3 coding DNA: TGTGCCAGCAGTGGGGGTTGGCAGAATCAGCCCCAGCATTTT. It is translated as CASSGGWQNQPQHF. Variable domain in full (rest from reference TRBV2 and TRBJ1-5): EPEVTQTPSHQVTQMGQEVILRCVPISNHLYFYWYRQILGQKVEFLVSFYNNEISEKSEIFDDQFSVERPDGSNFTLKIRSTKLEDSAMYFCASSGGWQNQPQHFGDGTRLSIL.

The V and J genes are TRBV7-2 and TRBJ2-7, with a weak D call TRBD2 (6 bases). The germline V gene has CDR1 SGHTA and CDR2 FQGNSA. The CDR3 runs to 14 residues. V was shortened by 5 bases and J by 3 bases, with 14 bases between the two germline ends. The CDR3 DNA sequence: TGTGCCAGCAGCCTTGGGGGGAAAAACTACGAGCAGTACTTC. It encodes CASSLGGKNYEQYF.

The DNA for the CDR3 is TGTGCCAGCAGTTACTCGGACAGTCCTATGAACACTGAAGCTTTCTTT. As protein: CASSYSDSPMNTEAFF. This chain links TRBV6-5 with TRBJ1-1, with a weak D call TRBD1 (6 bases). In germline, CDR1 is MNHEY, CDR2 SVGAGI. Trimming cost V 0 bases and J 0 bases, with 11 bases left between them. The CDR3 runs to 16 residues.

The chain joins TRBV19 to TRBJ1-5; D gene ambiguous. CDR1 is LNHDA and CDR2 is SQIVND in the germline V gene (reference sequence). This CDR3 has 13 residues. Trimming left V 1 base short and J 7 bases short, with 8 bases between. CDR3 DNA: TGTGCCAGTAGTATAGGCCCAGGACAGCCCCAGCATTTT. Translated, it gives CASSIGPGQPQHF. Complete variable domain (other parts from reference TRBV19 and TRBJ1-5): DGGITQSPKYLFRKEGQNVTLSCEQNLNHDAMYWYRQDPGQGLRLIYYSQIVNDFQKGDIAEGYSVSREKKESFPLTVTSAQKNPTAFYLCASSIGPGQPQHFGDGTRLSIL.

V and J are TRBV7-2 and TRBJ2-1, with 7 bases that match TRBD2. The CDR3 is 17 amino acids. Unmatched junction bases numbered 17, after V lost 2 bases and J lost 10 bases. Looked up from germline, CDR1 is SGHTA and CDR2 is FQGNSA. CDR3 protein: CASSLRFGRTTSVEQFF. CDR3 coding DNA: TGTGCCAGCAGCTTACGGTTCGGGAGGACCACAAGTGTGGAGCAGTTCTTC. The whole variable domain, remainder taken from reference TRBV7-2 and TRBJ2-1, is GAGVSQSPSNKVTEKGKDVELRCDPISGHTALYWYRQSLGQGLEFLIYFQGNSAPDKSGLPSDRFSAERTGGSVSTLTIQRTQQEDSAVYLCASSLRFGRTTSVEQFFGPGTRLTVL.

This rearrangement joins TRBV13 to TRBJ1-1; 7 positions agree with TRBD1. The CDR3 consists of 15 residues. Per germline, CDR1 PRHDT and CDR2 FYEKMQ (reference sequence). Germline trimming cut 5 bases from V and 4 bases from J; bases unmatched to any gene: 10. This CDR3 reads CASSGWSRGFTEAFF. DNA for the CDR3: TGTGCCAGCAGCGGATGGAGCAGGGGGTTCACTGAAGCTTTCTTT.